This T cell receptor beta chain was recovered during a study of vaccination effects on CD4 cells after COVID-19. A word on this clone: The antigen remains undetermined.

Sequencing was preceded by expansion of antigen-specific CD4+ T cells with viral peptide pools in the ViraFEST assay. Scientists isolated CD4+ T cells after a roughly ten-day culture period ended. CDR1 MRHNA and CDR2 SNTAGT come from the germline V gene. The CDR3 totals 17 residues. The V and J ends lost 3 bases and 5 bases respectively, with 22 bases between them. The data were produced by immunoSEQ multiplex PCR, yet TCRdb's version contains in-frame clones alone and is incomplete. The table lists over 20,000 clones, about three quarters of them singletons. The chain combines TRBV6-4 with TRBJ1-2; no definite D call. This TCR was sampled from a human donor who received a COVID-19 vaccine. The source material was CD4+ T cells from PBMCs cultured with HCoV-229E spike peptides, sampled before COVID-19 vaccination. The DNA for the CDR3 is TGTGCCAGCAGTGAACGGCTGGGAAAGGCTTTGGGGTATGGCTACACCTTC. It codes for CASSERLGKALGYGYTF.